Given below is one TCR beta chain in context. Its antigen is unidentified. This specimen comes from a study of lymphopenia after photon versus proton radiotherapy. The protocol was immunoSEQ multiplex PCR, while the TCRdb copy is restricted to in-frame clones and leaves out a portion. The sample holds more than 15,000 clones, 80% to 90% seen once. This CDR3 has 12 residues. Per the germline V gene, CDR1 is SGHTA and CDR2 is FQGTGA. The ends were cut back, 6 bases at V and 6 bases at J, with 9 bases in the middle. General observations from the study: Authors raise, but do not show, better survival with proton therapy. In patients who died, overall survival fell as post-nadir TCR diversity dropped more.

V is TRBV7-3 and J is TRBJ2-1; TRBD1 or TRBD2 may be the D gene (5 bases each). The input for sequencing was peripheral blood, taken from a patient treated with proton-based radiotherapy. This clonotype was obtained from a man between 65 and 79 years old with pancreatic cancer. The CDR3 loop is CASRGRSNEQFF. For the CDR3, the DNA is TGTGCCAGCAGGGGACGGTCCAATGAGCAGTTCTTC.